A single sample gave rise to the 5 T cell receptor beta chains below, sequenced in a study of cytomegalovirus exposure and HLA in healthy donors. The PCR contained 60 Vbeta and 13 Jbeta primers. TCRdb keeps only in-frame clones here, not all; method: immunoSEQ multiplex PCR. The sample yields approximately 150,000 clones, approximately 80% seen once. Material: PBMCs. The receptors were sampled from a man aged 25 to 45 in good health and CMV-seropositive.

V usage is TRBV5-6 and J usage is TRBJ1-4; maybe TRBD1 (6 bases). In germline, CDR1 is SGHDT, CDR2 YYEEEE. Trimming stripped 4 bases from V and 7 bases from J, with 14 bases between. The length of the CDR3 is 14 residues. For the CDR3, the DNA is TGTGCCAGCAGCAAAACAGGGATCAGTGAAAAACTGTTTTTT. Residues: CASSKTGISEKLFF.

This chain joins TRBV4-1 and TRBJ1-4; maybe TRBD1 (5 bases). V dropped 4 bases and J dropped 8 bases, with 17 bases sitting between them. This CDR3 has 15 residues. CDR1 and CDR2 (germline): MGHRA, YSYEKL. As DNA, the CDR3 is TGCGCCAGCAGCCTGACAGCCCTGGTGGAGGAAAAACTGTTTTTT. Translated: CASSLTALVEEKLFF.

This clone was observed a few times. This chain connects TRBV28 to TRBJ2-7; 9 positions match TRBD1. CDR3 length equals 14 residues. After removal of 6 bases from V and 2 bases from J, the junction contained 5 bases not matched to a gene. From germline, CDR1 is MDHEN and CDR2 SYDVKM. Here the CDR3 reads CASRGRQGAYEQYF. In DNA form, the CDR3 reads TGTGCCAGCAGGGGAAGACAGGGGGCCTACGAGCAGTACTTC.

The rearrangement joins TRBV2 to TRBJ1-4; perhaps TRBD1 as D (6 bases). Trimming pared 6 bases from V and 0 bases from J, leaving 11 bases between. The CDR3 totals 15 residues. Per germline, CDR1 SNHLY and CDR2 FYNNEI. In nucleotides, the CDR3 is TGTGCCAGCAGATCCGGGACAACAACTAATGAAAAACTGTTTTTT. Translation gives CASRSGTTTNEKLFF.

The rearrangement joins TRBV29-1 to TRBJ2-7; 16 bases are shared with TRBD2. Germline V gene data show CDR1 as SQVTM and CDR2 as ANQGSEA. Trimming took 3 bases from V and 5 from J; bases not matched to a gene: 1. The CDR3 length is 14 residues. Here the CDR3 DNA reads TGCAGCGTTGACGGGACTAGCGGGGGGGACGAGCAGTACTTC. It encodes CSVDGTSGGDEQYF.